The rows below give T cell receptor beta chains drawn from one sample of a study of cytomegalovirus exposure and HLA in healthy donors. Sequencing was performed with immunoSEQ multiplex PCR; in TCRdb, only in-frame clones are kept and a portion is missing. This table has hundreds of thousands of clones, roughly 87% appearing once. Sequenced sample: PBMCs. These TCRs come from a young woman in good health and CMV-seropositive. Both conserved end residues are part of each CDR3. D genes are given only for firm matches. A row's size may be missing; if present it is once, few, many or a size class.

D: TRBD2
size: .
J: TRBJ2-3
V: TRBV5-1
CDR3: CASSSGLATSTDTQYF
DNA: TGCGCCAGCAGCTCCGGACTAGCCACTAGCACAGATACGCAGTATTTT

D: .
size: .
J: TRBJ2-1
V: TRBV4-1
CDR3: CASSQGGGTQFYNEQFF
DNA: TGCGCCAGCAGCCAAGGGGGCGGGACCCAGTTCTACAATGAGCAGTTCTTC

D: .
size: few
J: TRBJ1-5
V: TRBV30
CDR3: CAWSVRGMGFQPQHF
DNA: TGTGCCTGGAGTGTACGCGGGATGGGGTTTCAGCCCCAGCATTTT

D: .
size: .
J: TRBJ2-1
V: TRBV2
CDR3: CASSEWASLGNEQFF
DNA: TGTGCCAGCAGTGAATGGGCCAGTTTGGGCAATGAGCAGTTCTTC

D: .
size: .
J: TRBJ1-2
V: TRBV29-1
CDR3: CSVEVGADNYGYTF
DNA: TGCAGCGTTGAAGTTGGGGCAGATAACTATGGCTACACCTTC

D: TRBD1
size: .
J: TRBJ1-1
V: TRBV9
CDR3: CASSTITRDSSPEAFF
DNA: TGTGCCAGCAGCACGATTACGCGGGACAGTTCTCCTGAAGCTTTCTTT

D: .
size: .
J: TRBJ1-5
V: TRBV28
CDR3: CASSSMIGVSNQPQHF
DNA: TGTGCCAGCAGTTCCATGATTGGAGTGAGCAATCAGCCCCAGCATTTT

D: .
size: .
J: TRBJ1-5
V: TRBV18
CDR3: CASSPLTDSNQPQHF
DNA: TGTGCCAGCTCACCTCTGACAGATAGCAATCAGCCCCAGCATTTT

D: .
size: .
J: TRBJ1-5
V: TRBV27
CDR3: CASTLRGGAYSNQPQHF
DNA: TGTGCCAGCACCTTACGGGGGGGGGCCTATAGCAATCAGCCCCAGCATTTT

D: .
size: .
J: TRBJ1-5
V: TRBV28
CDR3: CASSPYANQPQHF
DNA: TGTGCCAGCAGTCCCTATGCCAATCAGCCCCAGCATTTT

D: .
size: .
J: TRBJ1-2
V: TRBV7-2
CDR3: CASSSRVTDRTF
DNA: TGTGCCAGCAGCTCCAGGGTGACGGATAGGACCTTC

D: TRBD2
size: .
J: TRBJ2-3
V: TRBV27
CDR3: CASSLGLAGGPHTQYF
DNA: TGTGCCAGCAGTCTGGGACTAGCGGGAGGGCCGCATACGCAGTATTTT

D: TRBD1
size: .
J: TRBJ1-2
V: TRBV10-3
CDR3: CAISETQGAGGYTF
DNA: TGTGCCATCAGTGAGACCCAGGGGGCTGGTGGCTACACCTTC

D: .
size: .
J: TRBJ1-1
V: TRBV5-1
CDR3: CASSLVSGVTEAFF
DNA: TGCGCCAGCAGCTTGGTTTCAGGGGTTACTGAAGCTTTCTTT

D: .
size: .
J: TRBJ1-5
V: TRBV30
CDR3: CAWSVGRGRSNQPQHF
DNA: TGTGCCTGGAGTGTGGGCAGGGGCCGAAGCAATCAGCCCCAGCATTTT

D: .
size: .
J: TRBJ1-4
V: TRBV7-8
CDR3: CASSPAAVAEKLFF
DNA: TGTGCCAGCAGCCCAGCGGCGGTAGCGGAAAAACTGTTTTTT

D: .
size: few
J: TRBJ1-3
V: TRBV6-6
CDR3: CASSPRGPGNTIYF
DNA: TGTGCCAGCAGTCCCAGGGGCCCTGGAAACACCATATATTTT

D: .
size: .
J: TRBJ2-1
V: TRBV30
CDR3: CAWSLEPKEQFF
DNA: TGTGCCTGGAGCCTTGAGCCCAAGGAGCAGTTCTTC

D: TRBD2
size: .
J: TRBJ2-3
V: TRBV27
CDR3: CASRTPGLAIWDTQYF
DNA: TGTGCCAGCAGAACCCCGGGACTAGCGATTTGGGATACGCAGTATTTT

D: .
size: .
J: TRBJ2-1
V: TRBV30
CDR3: CASPKGGTRGNEQFF
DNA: TGTGCCTCACCTAAGGGGGGGACAAGGGGCAATGAGCAGTTCTTC

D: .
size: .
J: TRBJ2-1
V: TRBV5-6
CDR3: CASSFLDVRANEQFF
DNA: TGTGCCAGCAGCTTTCTAGACGTAAGAGCCAATGAGCAGTTCTTC

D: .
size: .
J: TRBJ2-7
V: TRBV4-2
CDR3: CASSHQREGSYEQYF
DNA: TGTGCCAGCAGCCATCAAAGAGAGGGCTCCTACGAGCAGTACTTC

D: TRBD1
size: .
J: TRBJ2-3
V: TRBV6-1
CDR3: CASRADRGYPDTQYF
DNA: TGTGCCAGCAGAGCTGACAGGGGGTACCCAGATACGCAGTATTTT

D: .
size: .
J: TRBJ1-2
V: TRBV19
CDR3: CASSIERTAYYGYTF
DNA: TGTGCCAGTAGTATAGAGCGGACAGCCTACTATGGCTACACCTTC

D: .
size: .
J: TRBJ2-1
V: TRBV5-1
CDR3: CASSLAGRNEQFF
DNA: TGCGCCAGCAGCTTGGCAGGGCGCAATGAGCAGTTCTTC

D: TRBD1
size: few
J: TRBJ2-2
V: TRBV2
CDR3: CASSGQGAGELFF
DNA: TGTGCCAGCAGCGGACAGGGGGCCGGGGAGCTGTTTTTT

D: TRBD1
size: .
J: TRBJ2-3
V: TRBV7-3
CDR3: CASSPGQGLSTDTQYF
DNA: TGTGCCAGCAGCCCCGGACAGGGTTTGTCGACAGATACGCAGTATTTT

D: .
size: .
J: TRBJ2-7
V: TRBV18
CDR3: CASSPNPLPNHEQYF
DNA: TGTGCCAGCTCACCAAATCCCCTTCCTAACCACGAGCAGTACTTC

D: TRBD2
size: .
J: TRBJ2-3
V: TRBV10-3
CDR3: CAISGGLAGTDTQYF
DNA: TGTGCCATCAGTGGGGGACTAGCGGGCACAGATACGCAGTATTTT

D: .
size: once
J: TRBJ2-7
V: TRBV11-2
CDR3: CASSSGGQGNEQYF
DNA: TGTGCCAGCAGCTCCGGAGGCCAGGGGAACGAGCAGTACTTC

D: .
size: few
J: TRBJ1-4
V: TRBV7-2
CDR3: CASRPEGEKLFF
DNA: TGTGCCAGCCGCCCGGAGGGTGAAAAACTGTTTTTT

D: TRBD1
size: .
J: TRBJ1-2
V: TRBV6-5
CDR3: CASSPTGDYGYTF
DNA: TGTGCCAGCAGTCCAACAGGGGACTATGGCTACACCTTC

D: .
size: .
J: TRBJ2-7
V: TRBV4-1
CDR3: CASSQDPRQTYEQYF
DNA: TGCGCCAGCAGCCAAGATCCCAGGCAAACCTACGAGCAGTACTTC

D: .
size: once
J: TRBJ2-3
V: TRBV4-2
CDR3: CASSRRSASTDTQYF
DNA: TGTGCCAGCAGCCGAAGGAGCGCTAGCACAGATACGCAGTATTTT